The 18 T cell receptor beta chains presented below share a single source sample, sequenced in a study of a mutant IDH1 vaccine in newly diagnosed glioma. Noted time point: baseline, week 1 (first vaccination visit). Treatment indicated: pre-vaccination baseline after standard-of-care therapy. Sequencing was performed with immunoSEQ multiplex PCR; in TCRdb, only in-frame clones are kept and a portion is missing. The sample includes roughly 99,000 clones, about 87% of them seen just once. The sample in question was PBMCs, obtained from a glioma patient treated with radiotherapy, temozolomide or both. All receptors come from a woman in her fifties or sixties with glioma.

The gene calls are TRBV28 and TRBJ1-4, with D maybe TRBD1 (5 bases). Germline CDR1 is MDHEN and CDR2 is SYDVKM. V gave up 5 bases and J gave up 3 bases, with 16 bases separating them. The CDR3 sequence is 16 residues long. CDR3 region: CASSARQILANEKLFF. DNA for the CDR3: TGTGCCAGCAGTGCCCGACAGATTCTAGCTAATGAAAAACTGTTTTTT.

This clone has only one observation. The rearrangement uses TRBV7-3 and TRBJ2-3; D could derive from TRBD1 or TRBD2 (5 bases each). Trimming stripped 0 bases from V and 3 bases from J, with 19 bases between. The CDR3 contains 18 residues. Germline CDR1 reads SGHTA; CDR2 reads FQGTGA. CDR3 protein: CASSLTFSGQGRTDTQYF. The CDR3 region has the DNA TGTGCCAGCAGCTTAACGTTTTCGGGGCAGGGACGAACAGATACGCAGTATTTT.

V is TRBV7-3 and J is TRBJ2-5, with 9 nucleotides matching TRBD1. Losses at the gene ends were 2 bases for V and 0 bases for J; bases not matched to a gene: 1. This CDR3 contains 15 residues. CDR1 SGHTA and CDR2 FQGTGA come from the germline V gene. The CDR3, as DNA: TGTGCCAGCAGCTTAGGGACAGGGTACCAAGAGACCCAGTACTTC. Amino acid sequence: CASSLGTGYQETQYF.

This chain joins TRBV30 and TRBJ1-3; no firm D call. The V gene's germline CDR1 is GTSNPN and CDR2 SVGIG (reference sequence). Trimming pared 2 bases from V and 0 bases from J, leaving 11 bases between. The CDR3 totals 15 residues. The CDR3 coding sequence is TGTGCCTGGAGTTCGGCGTCGAGCTCTGGAAACACCATATATTTT. Translating gives CAWSSASSSGNTIYF.

The V call is TRBV6-6, the J call TRBJ2-1; 11 bases are shared with TRBD2. The CDR3 extends over 14 amino acids. Unmatched junction bases numbered 8, after V lost 6 bases and J lost 10 bases. CDR1 and CDR2 (germline): MNHNY, SVGAGI (reference sequence). This CDR3 is CASSPGLAGREQFF. CDR3 nucleotide sequence: TGTGCCAGCAGCCCCGGACTAGCGGGTAGGGAGCAGTTCTTC.

The gene calls are TRBV5-4 and TRBJ2-7; D may be TRBD2 (5 bases). Trimming took off 0 bases at V and 3 bases at J, with 13 bases between the two ends. The CDR3 is 15 amino acids. Germline assignment: CDR1 SGHNT and CDR2 YYREEE (reference sequence). The CDR3 region has the DNA TGTGCCAGCAGCTTGGGACCCGGACGGGACTACGAGCAGTACTTC. Encoded protein: CASSLGPGRDYEQYF.

The V call is TRBV27, the J call TRBJ2-4, with D possibly being TRBD1 or TRBD2 (5 bases each). The germline CDR1 and CDR2 sequences are MNHEY and SMNVEV (reference sequence). V lost 4 bases and J lost 1, with 11 bases in between. This CDR3 spans 15 amino acids. CDR3 residues: CASSYRWGAKNIQYF. CDR3 nucleotide sequence: TGTGCCAGCAGTTACCGTTGGGGGGCCAAAAACATTCAGTACTTC.

The V gene is TRBV27, the J gene TRBJ2-5, with TRBD2 matching 7 bases. V gave up 3 bases and J gave up 1 base; unmatched junction bases: 5. CDR1 is MNHEY and CDR2 is SMNVEV in the germline V gene (reference sequence). This CDR3 spans 15 amino acids. This chain's CDR3 is CASSLGGRLQETQYF. In DNA, the CDR3 is TGTGCCAGCAGTTTGGGAGGGCGACTCCAAGAGACCCAGTACTTC.

CDR3 nucleotides: TGCAGCGCCCGAGGGGGAGGCGCAGATACGCAGTATTTT. Translated, it gives CSARGGGADTQYF. The chain employs TRBV29-1 and TRBJ2-3; D is possibly TRBD1 or TRBD2 (6 bases each). This CDR3 is 13 amino acids long. CDR1 is SQVTM and CDR2 is ANQGSEA in the germline V gene. V was trimmed by 7 bases and J by 4 bases, leaving 15 bases between them.

A few counts support this clone. The chain carries TRBV25-1 and TRBJ2-2; D may be TRBD1 (6 bases). V dropped 3 bases and J dropped 4 bases, with 15 bases sitting between them. CDR1 and CDR2 from the germline V gene are MGHDK and SYGVNS. This CDR3 has 16 residues. CDR3: CASSDNRVILTGELFF. CDR3 bases: TGTGCCAGCAGTGACAACAGGGTTATCCTCACCGGGGAGCTGTTTTTT.

The rearrangement uses TRBV5-4 and TRBJ2-3, with 10 bases fitting TRBD2. From germline, CDR1 is SGHNT and CDR2 YYREEE (reference sequence). The CDR3 runs to 17 residues. V shed 0 bases and J 5 bases; nucleotides not matched to a gene: 9. The CDR3 DNA follows: TGTGCCAGCAGCTTGGCACTAGCGGGAAGGCCGGAAGATACGCAGTATTTT. Residues: CASSLALAGRPEDTQYF.

The genes are TRBV12-5 and TRBJ2-7; no firm D call. This CDR3 comprises 12 residues. The germline V and J ends were trimmed by 5 bases and 6 bases, with 11 bases remaining between them. Germline CDR1 reads LGHNT; CDR2 reads FRNRAP. The CDR3 DNA follows: TGTGCTAGTGGTCCCTCGTGGGTCGAGCAGTACTTC. Amino acids: CASGPSWVEQYF.

The chain couples TRBV5-6 to TRBJ2-2, with unresolved D. The CDR3 is 15 amino acids. Germline CDR1 reads SGHDT; CDR2 reads YYEEEE. V was clipped by 1 base and J by 0 bases, with 7 bases between them. CDR3 residues: CASSLWQTNTGELFF. The CDR3 DNA reads as TGTGCCAGCAGCTTGTGGCAAACGAACACCGGGGAGCTGTTTTTT.

This clone was counted a few times. The chain employs TRBV6-6 and TRBJ1-1; 12 bases fit TRBD1. Trimming at V came to 5 bases and at J to 5 bases, leaving 3 bases not matched to a gene. The CDR3 length is 14 residues. Germline V gene sequence: CDR1 MNHNY, CDR2 SVGAGI (reference sequence). CDR3 region: CASSRGQGATEAFF. CDR3 DNA sequence: TGTGCCAGCAGTAGGGGACAGGGGGCAACTGAAGCTTTCTTT.

On this clone: This same CDR3 is encoded by further DNA sequences in the sample. J is TRBJ2-3 and V is TRBV9, with D unclear. CDR3 length equals 12 residues. Trimming took 0 bases from V and 3 from J, leaving 2 bases between them. Per germline, CDR1 SGDLS and CDR2 YYNGEE. This CDR3 reads CASSVETDTQYF. The DNA for the CDR3 is TGTGCCAGCAGCGTAGAGACAGATACGCAGTATTTT.

The chain recombines TRBV7-9 with TRBJ1-5, with D unclear. With 5 bases removed from V and 5 bases from J, the gap between germline ends came to 10 bases. The CDR3 is 13 amino acids. Germline CDR1 is SEHNR and CDR2 is FQNEAQ (reference sequence). The CDR3 loop reads CASSPYRDQPQHF. The DNA of the CDR3 is TGTGCCAGCAGCCCGTATAGGGATCAGCCCCAGCATTTT. Combining the CDR3 with reference TRBV7-9 and TRBJ1-5 gives the whole variable domain DTGVSQNPRHKITKRGQNVTFRCDPISEHNRLYWYRQTLGQGPEFLTYFQNEAQLEKSRLLSDRFSAERPKGSFSTLEIQRTEQGDSAMYLCASSPYRDQPQHFGDGTRLSIL.

This rearrangement joins TRBV6-1 to TRBJ1-4, with TRBD1 as a possible D gene (6 bases). The length of the CDR3 is 15 residues. The ends were cut back, 5 bases at V and 5 bases at J, with 15 bases in the middle. Germline V gene sequence: CDR1 MNHNS, CDR2 SASEGT. CDR3: CASSQTGTSNEKLFF. CDR3 coding DNA: TGTGCCAGCAGTCAAACAGGGACATCGAATGAAAAACTGTTTTTT.

The V call is TRBV6-5, the J call TRBJ2-3; D possibly corresponds to TRBD1 (5 bases). In germline, CDR1 is MNHEY, CDR2 SVGAGI. V shed 6 bases and J shed 1 base, with 14 bases lying between them. The CDR3 spans 15 residues. In DNA, the CDR3 is TGTGCCAGCAGCAGACAGCCGGGTCGCACAGATACGCAGTATTTT. Amino acid sequence: CASSRQPGRTDTQYF.